These 24 T cell receptor beta chains were sequenced from one sample in a study of blood T cell repertoires in COVID-19. Sequencing was performed with immunoSEQ multiplex PCR; in TCRdb, only in-frame clones are kept and a portion is missing. The sample yields about 20,000 clones, more than 70% seen once. Sample: PBMCs or T cells enriched from blood (not recorded which). The receptor set was obtained from a woman in her 30s who had recovered from COVID-19.

The CDR3 DNA is TGTGCCAGCAGCGCGGGGTTTAATTCACCCCTCCACTTT. Translated, it gives CASSAGFNSPLHF. V usage is TRBV12-3 or TRBV12-4 and J usage is TRBJ1-6, with D hard to call. The CDR3 consists of 13 residues. V shed 6 bases and J shed 6 bases, with 9 bases lying between them.

J is TRBJ1-1 and V is TRBV7-2; no clear D gene. V was clipped by 2 bases and J by 4 bases, with 11 bases between them. CDR1 and CDR2 (germline): SGHTA, FQGNSA. This CDR3 contains 14 residues. CDR3 bases: TGTGCCAGCAGCTTACGGATTCCGGGCACTGAAGCTTTCTTT. It yields the protein CASSLRIPGTEAFF.

The chain recombines TRBV4-3 with TRBJ2-3; TRBD1 matches at 8 bases. The germline gives CDR1 LGHNA, CDR2 YSLEER. This CDR3 contains 17 residues. The V segment lost 0 bases and the J segment 3 bases; nucleotides outside the gene matches: 8. CDR3 sequence reads: CASSQDPPGGATDTQYF. In DNA form, the CDR3 reads TGCGCCAGCAGCCAAGATCCTCCAGGGGGCGCGACAGATACGCAGTATTTT.

The chain has TRBV6-1 and TRBJ1-2; D is unclear. V lost 2 bases and J lost 6, with 10 bases in between. Germline V lookup: CDR1 MNHNS, CDR2 SASEGT. The CDR3 spans 13 residues. CDR3 nucleotides: TGTGCCAGCAGTGAACAAGGACTGGATGGCTACACCTTC. Translation gives CASSEQGLDGYTF.

The chain uses TRBV28 and TRBJ1-2, with TRBD1 as a possible D gene (6 bases). Per the germline V gene, CDR1 is MDHEN and CDR2 is SYDVKM. This CDR3 region has 13 residues. V lost 7 bases, J lost 4 bases, and 13 bases lay in between. CDR3 amino acids: CASMLQGGYGYTF. The CDR3 DNA sequence: TGTGCCAGCATGTTACAGGGCGGCTATGGCTACACCTTC.

The chain recombines TRBV7-6 with TRBJ2-2, with D perhaps TRBD1 or TRBD2 (5 bases each). Trimming took 5 bases from V and 6 from J, leaving 19 bases between them. CDR3 length: 16 amino acids. From germline, CDR1 is SGHVS and CDR2 FNYEAQ. Written as DNA, the CDR3 is TGTGCCAGCAGCCTAGGACTGGGGCAGGGCTCCGGGGAGCTGTTTTTT. Protein product: CASSLGLGQGSGELFF.

The chain is built from TRBV30 and TRBJ1-1; D unresolved. V was trimmed by 3 bases and J by 4 bases, leaving 12 bases between them. This CDR3 spans 13 amino acids. Germline V gene sequence: CDR1 GTSNPN, CDR2 SVGIG (reference sequence). The DNA for the CDR3 is TGTGCCTGGAGGCGCGAGGCATCCACTGAAGCTTTCTTT. This encodes CAWRREASTEAFF. The variable domain in full, completed from reference TRBV30 and TRBJ1-1, reads SQTIHQWPATLVQPVGSPLSLECTVEGTSNPNLYWYRQAAGRGLQLLFYSVGIGQISSEVPQNLSASRPQDRQFILSSKKLLLSDSGFYLCAWRREASTEAFFGQGTRLTVV.

The CDR3 bases are TGTGCCAGCCTGAACCGCCTATTACAGGGTGGGAATCAGCCCCAGCATTTT. Translated, it gives CASLNRLLQGGNQPQHF. The chain employs TRBV19 and TRBJ1-5; TRBD1 is a possible D gene (6 bases). From germline, CDR1 is LNHDA and CDR2 SQIVND (reference sequence). V was cut by 9 bases and J by 4 bases, with 25 bases left in between. The CDR3 runs to 17 residues.

The rearrangement joins TRBV19 to TRBJ1-1, with 12 bases lining up with TRBD1. The CDR3 is made up of 15 amino acids. In germline, CDR1 is LNHDA, CDR2 SQIVND (reference sequence). The ends lost 7 bases at V and 11 bases at J; junction bases unmatched: 14. CDR3 sequence (DNA): TGTGCCAGTACCGCGATCCGGGACAGGGGGCAGGAGGCTTTCTTT. It translates to CASTAIRDRGQEAFF.

The chain combines TRBV6-5 with TRBJ1-2; a possible D gene is TRBD1 (6 bases). Deletions cut 5 bases from V and 2 bases from J, with 15 bases between. This CDR3 has 15 amino acids. From germline, CDR1 is MNHEY and CDR2 SVGAGI. The DNA of the CDR3 is TGTGCCAGCAGTCAACAGGGCCTACCGAACTATGGCTACACCTTC. It is translated as CASSQQGLPNYGYTF.

The chain couples TRBV10-3 to TRBJ1-1; TRBD1 agrees at 8 bases. The CDR3 loop spans 12 amino acids. The germline gives CDR1 ENHRY, CDR2 SYGVKD. The V and J ends lost 2 bases and 8 bases, in that order; junction bases with no gene match: 1. CDR3 loop: CAISEGTGEAFF. The DNA for the CDR3 is TGTGCCATCAGTGAGGGGACAGGAGAAGCTTTCTTT.

The rearrangement joins TRBV5-8 to TRBJ1-5; weak D call: TRBD1 (6 bases). Trimming took 2 bases from V and 4 from J, leaving 16 bases between them. In germline, CDR1 is SGHTS, CDR2 YDEGEE. There are 16 residues in the CDR3. CDR3 region: CASSFVGLGQNQPQHF. The CDR3 region has the DNA TGTGCCAGCAGCTTTGTTGGGCTCGGACAGAATCAGCCCCAGCATTTT.

The chain links TRBV4-2 to TRBJ2-2; TRBD1 matches 9 bases. The germline CDR1 and CDR2 sequences are LGHNA and YNFKEQ. With 3 bases clipped from V and 8 bases from J, the junction kept 10 bases outside the gene matches. The CDR3 spans 16 residues. The chain's CDR3 is CASSHSGTGNRGELFF. The CDR3 DNA follows: TGTGCCAGCAGCCACTCCGGGACAGGGAATCGGGGGGAGCTGTTTTTT.

The chain has TRBV4-2 and TRBJ2-5, with 9 positions matching TRBD2. There are 16 residues in the CDR3. Germline assignment: CDR1 LGHNA and CDR2 YNFKEQ. With V trimmed by 0 bases and J by 2 bases, 4 bases remained unmatched. The chain's CDR3 is CASSQEGSGGQETQYF. CDR3 coding DNA: TGTGCCAGCAGCCAAGAGGGTAGCGGGGGACAAGAGACCCAGTACTTC.

The V call is TRBV19, the J call TRBJ2-1; 7 bases are shared with TRBD1. The germline V gene encodes CDR1 LNHDA and CDR2 SQIVND (reference sequence). CDR3 length equals 14 residues. The ends lost 2 bases at V and 5 bases at J; junction bases unmatched: 3. Here the CDR3 reads CASSIQGVNNEQFF. Here the CDR3 DNA reads TGTGCCAGTAGTATACAGGGGGTTAACAATGAGCAGTTCTTC.

The rearrangement joins TRBV19 to TRBJ2-7, with 9 bases fitting TRBD1. The V gene's germline CDR1 is LNHDA and CDR2 SQIVND (reference sequence). V lost 5 bases and J lost 5; bases outside the gene matches: 10. There are 15 residues in the CDR3. This CDR3 is CASSVPGQGSDEQYF. CDR3 in DNA: TGTGCCAGTAGTGTTCCGGGACAGGGAAGCGACGAGCAGTACTTC.

V gene TRBV27 combines with J gene TRBJ2-1, with TRBD2 identical over 12 bases. Germline V gene data show CDR1 as MNHEY and CDR2 as SMNVEV (reference sequence). The V and J ends lost 6 bases and 4 bases, in that order; junction bases with no gene match: 7. The CDR3 sequence is 16 residues long. In DNA form, the CDR3 reads TGTGCCAGCAGCTCCCTAGCGGGGGGGAATTACAATGAGCAGTTCTTC. It translates to CASSSLAGGNYNEQFF.

This chain links TRBV27 with TRBJ2-1; 12 bases align to TRBD2. V shed 6 bases, J shed 6 bases, and the junction held 0 bases outside the gene matches. CDR1 and CDR2 (germline): MNHEY, SMNVEV (reference sequence). The CDR3 is made up of 13 amino acids. CDR3 in DNA: TGTGCCAGCAGACTAGCGGGGGGCAATGAGCAGTTCTTC. It translates to CASRLAGGNEQFF.

This chain links TRBV28 with TRBJ1-2, with TRBD1 matching 10 bases. Germline-derived CDR1 and CDR2 are MDHEN and SYDVKM. This CDR3 comprises 12 residues. J gave up 8 bases and V 6 bases, and 3 bases lay outside the gene matches. CDR3 loop: CASRTGGGGYTF. CDR3 in DNA: TGTGCCAGCAGGACAGGGGGCGGGGGCTACACCTTC.

The rearrangement joins TRBV2 to TRBJ1-1, with 7 bases aligning to TRBD1. With 8 bases clipped from V and 2 bases from J, the junction kept 14 bases outside the gene matches. Germline V gene data show CDR1 as SNHLY and CDR2 as FYNNEI. CDR3 length equals 16 residues. This chain's CDR3 is CASGHSGQLGNTEAFF. CDR3 bases: TGTGCCAGCGGGCACTCGGGACAGTTAGGAAACACTGAAGCTTTCTTT. The whole variable domain, remainder taken from reference TRBV2 and TRBJ1-1, is EPEVTQTPSHQVTQMGQEVILRCVPISNHLYFYWYRQILGQKVEFLVSFYNNEISEKSEIFDDQFSVERPDGSNFTLKIRSTKLEDSAMYFCASGHSGQLGNTEAFFGQGTRLTVV.

The rearrangement links TRBV7-9 to TRBJ2-7; TRBD1 matches at 12 bases. The trim removed 1 base at V and 9 bases at J, leaving 13 bases unmatched. The germline CDR1 and CDR2 sequences are SEHNR and FQNEAQ (reference sequence). The CDR3 covers 17 residues. The CDR3 is CASSLGFLGTGGSGQYF. The CDR3 nucleotides are TGTGCCAGCAGCTTAGGGTTCTTGGGGACAGGGGGCTCGGGGCAGTACTTC.

The rearrangement joins TRBV6-2 or TRBV6-3 to TRBJ2-7; 10 bases are a match to TRBD2. The CDR3 runs 14 residues. The V segment lost 2 bases and the J segment 2 bases; nucleotides outside the gene matches: 0. CDR1 MNHEY and CDR2 SVGEGT come from the germline V gene. CDR3: CASSYGTSAYEQYF. CDR3 DNA sequence: TGTGCCAGCAGTTACGGGACTAGCGCCTACGAGCAGTACTTC.

This clone showed up just a few times. This chain connects TRBV12-3 or TRBV12-4 to TRBJ1-3, with TRBD1 identical over 8 bases. CDR3 length: 13 amino acids. J gave up 9 bases and V 6 bases, and 7 bases lay outside the gene matches. This CDR3 is CASRQTGVGTIYF. CDR3 nucleotide sequence: TGTGCCAGCAGGCAGACAGGGGTGGGCACCATATATTTT.

This chain links TRBV9 with TRBJ1-6, with no clear D. Germline V gives CDR1 SGDLS, CDR2 YYNGEE. Trimming removed 0 bases from V and 9 bases from J, with 10 bases in between. This CDR3 has 14 amino acids. The CDR3 region is CASSVEGGSSPLHF. The CDR3 DNA sequence: TGTGCCAGCAGCGTAGAGGGAGGGAGTTCACCCCTCCACTTT.